Shown below are 27 T cell receptor beta chains from a single sample sequenced in a study of OX40 agonist ivuxolimab in advanced cancers. The protocol was immunoSEQ multiplex PCR, while the TCRdb copy is restricted to in-frame clones and leaves out a portion. The sample yields tens of thousands of clones, 93% seen once. The sequencing here drew on CD4+ or CD8+ T cells sorted from blood, taken in a trial of the OX40 agonist ivuxolimab. These receptor sequences come from an adult with an advanced solid tumor such as melanoma, head and neck, liver or kidney cancer.

The V gene is TRBV4-2, the J gene TRBJ2-5, with 8 bases identical to TRBD2. The J call is in doubt because the DNA end fits TRBJ2-7 better. From germline, CDR1 is LGHNA and CDR2 YNFKEQ. The CDR3 runs 15 residues. The CDR3 coding sequence is TGTGCCAGCAGCCAAGTAGCGGGAAGCTCCTACGAGCAGTACTTC. Encoded protein: CASSQVAGSSYEQYF.

The table lists this clone with a count of one. The rearrangement uses TRBV6-1 and TRBJ1-2, with D possibly matching TRBD1 (6 bases). Germline V gives CDR1 MNHNS, CDR2 SASEGT. The V end lost 2 bases, the J end lost 2 bases, and 15 bases lay between the germline ends. The CDR3 is made up of 16 amino acids. The chain's CDR3 is CASSERARGSNYGYTF. CDR3 bases: TGTGCCAGCAGTGAAAGGGCGAGGGGGTCGAACTATGGCTACACCTTC.

V usage is TRBV19 and J usage is TRBJ2-5; D possibly matches TRBD1 or TRBD2 (5 bases each). The CDR3 length is 14 residues. CDR1 and CDR2 from the germline V gene are LNHDA and SQIVND (reference sequence). Between the trimmed V and J ends, which lost 2 bases and 5 bases, there was a span of 12 bases. For the CDR3, the DNA is TGTGCCAGTAGTATAAAGGGACCCGGGGAGACCCAGTACTTC. Protein: CASSIKGPGETQYF. The variable domain in full, completed from reference TRBV19 and TRBJ2-5, reads DGGITQSPKYLFRKEGQNVTLSCEQNLNHDAMYWYRQDPGQGLRLIYYSQIVNDFQKGDIAEGYSVSREKKESFPLTVTSAQKNPTAFYLCASSIKGPGETQYFGPGTRLLVL.

The chain carries TRBV14 and TRBJ2-7; 7 bases are shared with TRBD2. This CDR3 spans 14 amino acids. CDR1 SGHDN and CDR2 FVKESK come from the germline V gene. Unmatched junction bases numbered 12, after V lost 5 bases and J lost 8 bases. CDR3 DNA sequence: TGTGCCAGCAGCGAGGGGTGGGGAGGGTCTCAGCAGTACTTC. It yields the protein CASSEGWGGSQQYF.

In this sample, this clone turned up once. The chain employs TRBV4-1 and TRBJ1-2; D uncertain. V was shortened by 0 bases and J by 4 bases, with 15 bases between the two germline ends. This CDR3 contains 16 residues. Germline CDR1 and CDR2: MGHRA and YSYEKL. As DNA, the CDR3 is TGCGCCAGCAGCCAAGATAAGGATGAGAGAGGCTATGGCTACACCTTC. The encoded protein is CASSQDKDERGYGYTF.

The J gene is TRBJ2-7, the V gene TRBV7-2; D is unresolved. With 3 bases removed from V and 0 bases from J, the gap between germline ends came to 3 bases. The CDR3 contains 12 residues. Germline lookup yields CDR1 SGHTA and CDR2 FQGNSA. The DNA for the CDR3 is TGTGCCAGCAGCTTCCCCTCCTACGAGCAGTACTTC. Protein sequence: CASSFPSYEQYF. Full variable domain (missing parts from reference TRBV7-2 and TRBJ2-7): GAGVSQSPSNKVTEKGKDVELRCDPISGHTALYWYRQSLGQGLEFLIYFQGNSAPDKSGLPSDRFSAERTGGSVSTLTIQRTQQEDSAVYLCASSFPSYEQYFGPGTRLTVT.

This clone was recorded only once. The rearrangement joins TRBV27 to TRBJ1-4, with 7 bases matching TRBD1. V trimming: 7 bases; J trimming: 7 bases; junction bases outside the gene matches: 9. Germline V gives CDR1 MNHEY, CDR2 SMNVEV (reference sequence). The CDR3 loop spans 14 amino acids. The CDR3 here is CASTHRGEGEKLFF. DNA for the CDR3: TGTGCCAGCACTCACAGGGGAGAGGGTGAAAAACTGTTTTTT.

The J gene is TRBJ2-1, the V gene TRBV11-2, with D possibly matching TRBD1 (6 bases). V lost 8 bases to trimming and J lost 7 bases, with 18 bases between them. CDR3 length: 14 amino acids. Germline CDR1 SGHAT, CDR2 FQNNGV. This CDR3 is CASLQGKTRNEQFF. CDR3 in DNA: TGTGCCAGCTTGCAGGGGAAAACCCGGAATGAGCAGTTCTTC.

CDR3 sequence: CASSHESLSYEQYF. CDR3 DNA sequence: TGTGCCAGCAGCCATGAATCTCTTTCCTACGAGCAGTACTTC. The chain is built from TRBV7-9 and TRBJ2-5; no reliable D call. Matching the DNA end better, TRBJ2-7 makes the J call doubtful. Looked up from germline, CDR1 is SEHNR and CDR2 is FQNEAQ (reference sequence). This CDR3 spans 14 amino acids.

In DNA form, the CDR3 reads TGTGCCAGCAGCCCGGACAGGGGGAGTGATGAGCAGTTCTTC. It codes for CASSPDRGSDEQFF. The chain is built from TRBV7-9 and TRBJ2-1, with 10 bases lining up with TRBD1. V shed 5 bases, J shed 8 bases, and the junction held 6 bases outside the gene matches. Germline V CDR1 and CDR2: SEHNR, FQNEAQ (reference sequence). The CDR3 has 14 residues. The variable domain in full, completed from reference TRBV7-9 and TRBJ2-1, reads DTGVSQNPRHKITKRGQNVTFRCDPISEHNRLYWYRQTLGQGPEFLTYFQNEAQLEKSRLLSDRFSAERPKGSFSTLEIQRTEQGDSAMYLCASSPDRGSDEQFFGPGTRLTVL.

The genes are TRBV6-1 and TRBJ2-3; D unclear. V was trimmed by 2 bases and J by 0 bases, leaving 9 bases between them. This CDR3 region has 15 residues. CDR1 MNHNS and CDR2 SASEGT come from the germline V gene. The CDR3 region has the DNA TGTGCCAGCAGTGAAACCCCCGCTAGCACAGATACGCAGTATTTT. Translation gives CASSETPASTDTQYF.

The V gene is TRBV5-6, the J gene TRBJ2-7; tentative D call: TRBD2 (6 bases). The CDR3 has 14 residues. V lost 0 bases and J 0 bases, leaving 7 bases between the germline ends. Per the germline V gene, CDR1 is SGHDT and CDR2 is YYEEEE. The CDR3 here is CASSLGGDSYEQYF. In nucleotides, the CDR3 is TGTGCCAGCAGCTTGGGGGGGGACTCCTACGAGCAGTACTTC.

The CDR3 coding sequence is TGTGCCAGCTGGGGAAAGGGATCTGAAACTGAAGCTTTCTTT. This translates into CASWGKGSETEAFF. V usage is TRBV2 and J usage is TRBJ1-1, with D hard to call. Germline CDR1 is SNHLY and CDR2 is FYNNEI. V lost 8 bases, J lost 5 bases, and 18 bases lay in between. CDR3 size: 14 residues. The variable domain in full, completed from reference TRBV2 and TRBJ1-1, reads EPEVTQTPSHQVTQMGQEVILRCVPISNHLYFYWYRQILGQKVEFLVSFYNNEISEKSEIFDDQFSVERPDGSNFTLKIRSTKLEDSAMYFCASWGKGSETEAFFGQGTRLTVV.

The chain links TRBV27 to TRBJ2-5; D not resolved. Germline V gives CDR1 MNHEY, CDR2 SMNVEV (reference sequence). The CDR3 is 15 residues long. Trimming shortened V by 2 bases and J by 0 bases, and 10 bases separated the two germline ends. The CDR3 loop reads CASSLSVGYQETQYF. CDR3 sequence (DNA): TGTGCCAGCAGTTTAAGCGTGGGGTACCAAGAGACCCAGTACTTC.

Points on this clone: The sample holds other DNA sequences that translate to the same CDR3. The J gene is TRBJ2-6, the V gene TRBV27, with D unclear. From germline, CDR1 is MNHEY and CDR2 SMNVEV (reference sequence). Trimming removed 0 bases at V and 1 base at J, with 4 bases between. CDR3 length: 15 residues. The CDR3 loop reads CASSLSVSGANVLTF. CDR3 sequence (DNA): TGTGCCAGCAGTTTATCGGTTTCTGGGGCCAACGTCCTGACTTTC.

The chain carries TRBV5-1 and TRBJ1-2; tentative D call: TRBD1 (6 bases). The CDR3 has 16 residues. Per the germline V gene, CDR1 is SGHRS and CDR2 is YFSETQ. Trimming removed 0 bases at V and 8 bases at J, with 20 bases between. CDR3 coding DNA: TGCGCCAGCAGCTTGGATGTCAGGGGCGACCCTTGGGGCTACACCTTC. It codes for CASSLDVRGDPWGYTF.

This clone showed up just a few times. This chain links TRBV5-5 with TRBJ2-3; TRBD2 might be the D (5 bases). CDR3 length equals 14 residues. V lost 0 bases to trimming and J lost 3 bases, with 8 bases between them. Germline-derived CDR1 and CDR2 are SGHKS and YYEKEE (reference sequence). This CDR3 is CASSLALGTDTQYF. In DNA form, the CDR3 reads TGTGCCAGCAGCTTGGCACTAGGAACAGATACGCAGTATTTT.

The chain joins TRBV7-8 to TRBJ1-2, with 8 bases fitting TRBD1. The CDR3 is 16 amino acids. V lost 4 bases, J lost 0 bases, and 7 bases stayed unmatched. Germline V gene lookup returns CDR1 SGHVS and CDR2 FQNEAQ. The CDR3 DNA is TGTGCCAGCAGCTCCCAGGGGGCGATCCCTAACTATGGCTACACCTTC. Its protein is CASSSQGAIPNYGYTF.

V gene TRBV19 combines with J gene TRBJ1-5; a weak D match, TRBD1 (5 bases). Germline V CDR1 and CDR2: LNHDA, SQIVND (reference sequence). V was pared by 6 bases and J by 4 bases, with 7 bases between. This CDR3 has 12 residues. The CDR3 sequence: CASRGGNQPQHF. Written as DNA, the CDR3 is TGTGCCAGTAGGGGGGGGAATCAGCCCCAGCATTTT.

This chain joins TRBV7-2 and TRBJ2-7, with TRBD1 matching 9 bases. Looked up from germline, CDR1 is SGHTA and CDR2 is FQGNSA. V was pared by 4 bases and J by 4 bases, with 5 bases of the junction left unmatched. The length of the CDR3 is 14 residues. CDR3 sequence reads: CASSYRTGDYEQYF. The CDR3 DNA is TGTGCCAGCAGCTACCGGACAGGGGATTACGAGCAGTACTTC.

This clone has just a few counts. This chain links TRBV9 with TRBJ2-5, with 7 bases aligning to TRBD2. CDR1 SGDLS and CDR2 YYNGEE come from the germline V gene. The length of the CDR3 is 12 residues. Trimming removed 2 bases from V and 5 bases from J; junction bases left unmatched: 0. CDR3 sequence (DNA): TGTGCCAGCAGCGTGGGGGGGGAGACCCAGTACTTC. Translated: CASSVGGETQYF.

This chain joins TRBV4-2 and TRBJ1-5, with TRBD1 matching over 7 bases. Trimming cost V 1 base and J 5 bases; bases outside gene matches: 5. The CDR3 is 15 amino acids. CDR1 LGHNA and CDR2 YNFKEQ come from the germline V gene. The DNA of the CDR3 is TGTGCCAGCAGCCAAGCTCTCAGGGGGGATCAGCCCCAGCATTTT. Amino acids: CASSQALRGDQPQHF.

This clone was seen more than once but under ten times. This chain uses TRBV15 with TRBJ1-5, with D maybe TRBD1 (6 bases). Per germline, CDR1 LNHNV and CDR2 YYDKDF (reference sequence). The CDR3 covers 13 residues. Trimming removed 7 bases at V and 7 bases at J, with 14 bases between. This chain's CDR3 is CATNRGGSQPQHF. CDR3 DNA sequence: TGTGCCACCAACCGAGGGGGATCGCAGCCCCAGCATTTT.

This chain joins TRBV27 and TRBJ2-2; D is ambiguous. Trimming removed 1 base from V and 1 base from J, with 10 bases in between. The germline gives CDR1 MNHEY, CDR2 SMNVEV (reference sequence). This CDR3 contains 16 residues. The chain's CDR3 is CASSLFGRVNTGELFF. The CDR3 DNA sequence: TGTGCCAGCAGTTTATTCGGACGGGTGAACACCGGGGAGCTGTTTTTT.

V usage is TRBV5-4 and J usage is TRBJ2-5; TRBD2 agrees at 9 bases. This CDR3 has 16 amino acids. Losses at the gene ends were 1 base for V and 4 bases for J; bases not matched to a gene: 8. CDR1 SGHNT and CDR2 YYREEE come from the germline V gene (reference sequence). The CDR3 sequence: CASSLTLAGVVETQYF. DNA of the CDR3: TGTGCCAGCAGCTTGACTTTAGCGGGAGTGGTAGAGACCCAGTACTTC.

This chain connects TRBV19 to TRBJ2-7, with D perhaps TRBD2 (6 bases). V was shortened by 2 bases and J by 3 bases, with 14 bases between the two germline ends. The CDR3 runs to 15 residues. CDR1 and CDR2 (germline): LNHDA, SQIVND (reference sequence). The CDR3 region is CASSITAGRFYEQYF. The CDR3 coding sequence is TGTGCCAGTAGTATAACTGCGGGACGGTTCTACGAGCAGTACTTC.

The gene calls are TRBV5-6 and TRBJ2-1; D unclear. The CDR3 runs to 13 residues. Germline CDR1 is SGHDT and CDR2 is YYEEEE. V was shortened by 3 bases and J by 7 bases, with 11 bases between the two germline ends. The CDR3 protein is CASSSGMSNEQFF. The CDR3 DNA follows: TGTGCCAGCAGCTCGGGTATGTCTAATGAGCAGTTCTTC.